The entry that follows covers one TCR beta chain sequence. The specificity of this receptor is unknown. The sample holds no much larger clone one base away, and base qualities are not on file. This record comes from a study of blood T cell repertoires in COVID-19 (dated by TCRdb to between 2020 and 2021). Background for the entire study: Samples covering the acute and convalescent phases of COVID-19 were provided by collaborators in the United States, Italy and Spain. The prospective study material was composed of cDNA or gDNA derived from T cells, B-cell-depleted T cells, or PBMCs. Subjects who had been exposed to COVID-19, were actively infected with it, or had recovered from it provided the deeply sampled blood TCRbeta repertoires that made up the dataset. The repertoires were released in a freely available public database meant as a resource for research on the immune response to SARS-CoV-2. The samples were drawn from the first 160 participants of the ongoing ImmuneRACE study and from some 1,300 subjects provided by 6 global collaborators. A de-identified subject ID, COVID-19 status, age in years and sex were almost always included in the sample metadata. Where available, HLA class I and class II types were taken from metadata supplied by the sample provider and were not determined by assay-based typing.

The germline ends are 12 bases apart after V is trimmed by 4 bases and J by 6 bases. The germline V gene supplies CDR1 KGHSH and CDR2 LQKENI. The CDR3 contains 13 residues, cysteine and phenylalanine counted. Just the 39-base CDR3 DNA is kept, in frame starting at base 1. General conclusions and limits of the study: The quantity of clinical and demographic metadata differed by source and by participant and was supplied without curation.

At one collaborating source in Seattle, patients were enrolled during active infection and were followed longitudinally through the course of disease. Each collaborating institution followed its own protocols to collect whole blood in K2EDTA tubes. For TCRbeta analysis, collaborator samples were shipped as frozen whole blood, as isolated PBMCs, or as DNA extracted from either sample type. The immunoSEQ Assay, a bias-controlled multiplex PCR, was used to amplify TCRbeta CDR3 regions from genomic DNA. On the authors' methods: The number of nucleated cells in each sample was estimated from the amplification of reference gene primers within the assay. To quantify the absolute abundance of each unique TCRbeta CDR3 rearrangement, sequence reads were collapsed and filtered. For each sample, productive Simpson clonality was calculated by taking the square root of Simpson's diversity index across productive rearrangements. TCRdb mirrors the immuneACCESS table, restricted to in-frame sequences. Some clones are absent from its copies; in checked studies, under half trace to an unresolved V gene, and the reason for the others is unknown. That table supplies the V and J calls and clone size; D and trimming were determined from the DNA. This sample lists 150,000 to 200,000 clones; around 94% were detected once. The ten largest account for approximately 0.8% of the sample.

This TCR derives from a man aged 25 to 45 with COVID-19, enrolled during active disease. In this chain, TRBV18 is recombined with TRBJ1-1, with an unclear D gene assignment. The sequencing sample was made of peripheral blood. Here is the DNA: TGTGCCAGCTCACAGGGAGCCCGGGCTGAAGCTTTCTTT. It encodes CASSQGARAEAFF.